One T cell receptor beta chain is described in this entry. Its antigen is unidentified. Time point meaning: cycle 4 day 1 (C4D1), after about 6 weeks of nivolumab. Autologous stem cell transplantation was followed by relapse in every patient, and brentuximab vedotin exposure varied. Negative selection with magnetic separation was used to purify CD4+ T cells from thawed PBMCs. The germline V gene has CDR1 SNHLY and CDR2 FYNNEI. Trimming took 4 bases from V and 2 from J; bases not matched to a gene: 4. The CDR3 totals 14 residues. The data were obtained in a study of PD-1 blockade in classical Hodgkin lymphoma. Study-wide context: With a 2-week interval, patients received intravenous nivolumab at 3 mg/kg.

Assay: immunoSEQ multiplex PCR; the TCRdb copy retains only in-frame clones and omits some. This sample has tens of thousands of clones, with around 85% found just once. The study, taken as a whole, reports: Individuals who commenced nivolumab within less than 1 year of ASCT were excluded. The CD4+ diversity rise by C4D1 was clearest in complete responders.

The sequence came from a human donor with classical Hodgkin lymphoma. The sample in question was CD4+ T cells from blood, obtained before the fourth cycle of nivolumab. This chain joins TRBV2 and TRBJ1-2, with 7 bases identical to TRBD1. CDR3 in DNA: TGTGCCAGCAGTGGAGGCAGGGGGAACTATGGCTACACCTTC. Its protein is CASSGGRGNYGYTF.